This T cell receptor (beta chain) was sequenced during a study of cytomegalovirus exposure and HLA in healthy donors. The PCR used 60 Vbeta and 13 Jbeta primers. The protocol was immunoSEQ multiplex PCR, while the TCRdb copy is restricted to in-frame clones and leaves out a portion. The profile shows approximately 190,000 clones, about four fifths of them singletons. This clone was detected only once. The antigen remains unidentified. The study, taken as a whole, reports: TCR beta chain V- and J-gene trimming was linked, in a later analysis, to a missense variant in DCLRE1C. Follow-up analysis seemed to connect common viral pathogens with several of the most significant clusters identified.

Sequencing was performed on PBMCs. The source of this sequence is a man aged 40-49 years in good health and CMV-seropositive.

The CDR3: CASSLTGTGSEQFF. The CDR3 DNA reads TGTGCCAGCAGTTTAACGGGGACTGGCTCGGAGCAGTTCTTC. The chain carries TRBV28 and TRBJ2-1; possible D gene TRBD2, 6 bases. Germline V lookup: CDR1 MDHEN, CDR2 SYDVKM. Trimming took off 2 bases at V and 10 bases at J, with 15 bases between the two ends. The CDR3 extends over 14 amino acids.